This T cell receptor beta chain was retrieved from a study of beta chain features in type 1 diabetes listed by TCRdb under 2018. About the study as a whole: Mean age, gender distribution, total cell number and subset yield were not different between patients and healthy donors. A total of some 100,000,000 sorted cells were examined across all samples, and a strong correlation was observed between cell number per subset and RNA yield. Whereas all 30 or so donors provided naive and central memory subsets, regulatory and stem cell-like memory subsets were isolated from just 8 patients and about 8 healthy donors. In the study, recently diagnosed type 1 diabetes patients and matched healthy donors were compared on the TCRB repertoires of their sorted circulating CD4+ T cell subsets.

With regard to this clone: The clone's antigen remains unknown. Base qualities are not provided; no much larger clone lies one nucleotide away.

Summary of the overall study and its limitations: Naive, central memory and regulatory TCRB repertoires appeared to be more similar among patients than among healthy donors. Shorter templates might be favored by PCR, yet because patient and control samples were amplified and corrected together, any such skew would affect both groups equally. Because the HLA sub-analyses included only small numbers of individuals, any influence of HLA type on TCRB rearrangement was left unresolved. Because cDNA rather than genomic DNA was sequenced, highly expressing activated cells could have been over-represented, although no difference in activation and CD3 levels was found between groups. A moderate but significant shortening of TCRB CDR3 length was observed in type 1 diabetes patients in all four CD4+ subsets. Fewer insertions and more nucleotide deletions at VDJ recombination sites were observed in patients with type 1 diabetes, implying thymic rearrangement abnormalities.

Each donor gave one peripheral blood draw, averaging approximately 0.12 L, which was collected into heparinised tubes. A BD FACSAria II was used to sort naive, central memory, regulatory and stem cell-like memory CD4+ T cells with a panel that included CD45RO, CCR7, CD25, CD127, CD95 and CD27. Purity was above 98% for every sorted population. PBMCs were separated immediately by Lymphoprep density gradient centrifugation and were stained directly, without being cultured. So that batch effects would be minimized, each experiment stained and sorted samples in pairs, pairing one healthy donor with one patient. The entire amount of isolated RNA was reverse transcribed using the High Capacity cDNA Reverse Transcription Kit, so the sequenced TCRB transcripts were expressed ones. Naive, central memory and regulatory T cell samples underwent deep immunoSEQ sequencing, averaging roughly 3.5 million total reads per sample. Sorted cells were lysed in RLT buffer and RNA was extracted with DNase-treated RNeasy Micro or Mini kits, depending on cell number. To prevent cross-contamination, each cell subset was processed individually, whereas patient and healthy donor samples were processed jointly. The immunoSEQ multiplex PCR was used to amplify TCRB sequences from cDNA, generating 87-bp fragments that spanned the CDR3 region. Sequencing of the amplicons was performed on the Illumina HiSeq platform. As for the authors' bioinformatics: PCR bias was computationally corrected using synthetic template baselines, reads within Hamming distance 2 were collapsed, and singletons that could not be merged were discarded. Reads were aligned against IMGT to assign V, D and J genes, CDR3 length and insertions or deletions at six rearrangement sites. Clonotype counts were normalized to sorted cell number within each subset before computing true diversity and Gini coefficients with the tcR R package. Repertoire sharing was quantified using the overlap coefficient calculated on TCRB nucleotide sequences. TCRdb stores this immuneACCESS table with in-frame sequences only. Part of the clones is absent; in the studies checked, under half of the shortfall reflects unresolved V genes, and no reason is known for the rest. That table supplies the V and J calls and clone size; D and trimming were determined from the DNA. The table for this sample lists roughly 400,000 clones; around 10% of them were counted only once. The leading ten clones occupy about 0.6% of the sample.

The source material was central memory CD4+ T cells from blood. The receptor was isolated from a man aged 30 to 39 with type 1 diabetes.

The CDR3 amino acid sequence is: CASSGPSYEQYF. The DNA is as follows: TGTGCCAGCAGTGGCCCCTCCTACGAGCAGTACTTC. This sequence uses TRBV27 and TRBJ2-7, with an unclear D gene assignment. V loses 5 bases, J loses 0 bases, and the germline ends lie 5 bases apart. The CDR3 spans 12 residues, from the cysteine through the phenylalanine. The entry retains the CDR3 DNA only, 36 bases that are in frame from base 1. CDR1 and CDR2 are drawn from the germline V gene (reference sequence): MNHEY, SMNVEV.